The 9 T cell receptor beta chains in this list originate from one sample, sequenced in a study of blood T cell repertoires in COVID-19. Clones were read by immunoSEQ multiplex PCR, and TCRdb kept only the in-frame ones, dropping some. Seen here are tens of thousands of clones, roughly 80% observed once, and the top ten hold roughly 18%. The source material was peripheral blood. All receptors derive from a woman in her fifties or sixties with acute or convalescent COVID-19.

The gene calls are TRBV29-1 and TRBJ2-5; no definite D call. The CDR3 loop spans 12 amino acids. Germline V gene sequence: CDR1 SQVTM, CDR2 ANQGSEA. V lost 3 bases to trimming and J lost 2 bases, with 7 bases between them. In DNA, the CDR3 is TGCAGCGTTGAGAGAGAGCAAGAGACCCAGTACTTC. Encoded protein: CSVEREQETQYF.

The chain recombines TRBV2 with TRBJ2-5; TRBD2 matches 8 bases. V was clipped by 8 bases and J by 2 bases; unmatched bases: 7. The CDR3 is 14 amino acids. CDR1 is SNHLY and CDR2 is FYNNEI in the germline V gene. CDR3 residues: CASYRGGRQETQYF. The CDR3 region has the DNA TGTGCCAGCTACCGGGGGGGGCGACAAGAGACCCAGTACTTC.

In this sample, this clone turned up a few times. The rearrangement links TRBV19 to TRBJ2-2; 9 nucleotides agree with TRBD1. CDR1 LNHDA and CDR2 SQIVND come from the germline V gene (reference sequence). This CDR3 has 15 amino acids. J lost 5 bases, V lost 3 bases, and 4 bases had no gene match. The DNA for the CDR3 is TGTGCCAGTAGTATCACCGGGACAGGGACCGGGGAGCTGTTTTTT. Amino acid sequence: CASSITGTGTGELFF.

The J gene is TRBJ2-7, the V gene TRBV5-6; D ambiguous. The germline V gene has CDR1 SGHDT and CDR2 YYEEEE. CDR3 length equals 14 residues. The germline V and J ends were trimmed by 6 bases and 4 bases, with 17 bases remaining between them. CDR3 in DNA: TGTGCCAGCAACCCCAACAACAAGGAGTACGAGCAGTACGTC. Its translation: CASNPNNKEYEQYV.

This clone was seen a few times. This chain uses TRBV4-1 with TRBJ1-1, with 7 nucleotides matching TRBD1. The germline V gene encodes CDR1 MGHRA and CDR2 YSYEKL. This CDR3 has 18 amino acids. V lost 3 bases to trimming and J lost 7 bases; unmatched junction nucleotides: 20. The CDR3: CASSQTLSGTVEQSEAFF. The CDR3 DNA follows: TGCGCCAGCAGCCAGACCCTCTCCGGGACAGTAGAACAGAGTGAAGCTTTCTTT.

The chain is built from TRBV19 and TRBJ1-1, with D maybe TRBD1 (6 bases). Trimming removed 8 bases at V and 1 base at J, with 17 bases between. In germline, CDR1 is LNHDA, CDR2 SQIVND (reference sequence). The CDR3 is 15 residues long. For the CDR3, the DNA is TGTGCCAGTCAGGTCACACAGGGAGCGAACACTGAAGCTTTCTTT. As protein: CASQVTQGANTEAFF.

This chain connects TRBV7-2 to TRBJ2-7; 11 bases are shared with TRBD2. V dropped 1 base and J dropped 0; count of bases not matched to a gene: 8. Per germline, CDR1 SGHTA and CDR2 FQGNSA. The CDR3 length is 18 residues. CDR3 sequence: CASSLGTSGGRFSYEQYF. The CDR3 bases are TGTGCCAGCAGCTTAGGAACTAGCGGGGGCCGCTTCTCCTACGAGCAGTACTTC.

The genes are TRBV6-1 and TRBJ1-5; no firm D call. CDR3 length equals 14 residues. Per germline, CDR1 MNHNS and CDR2 SASEGT. V was clipped by 3 bases and J by 0 bases, with 6 bases between them. The CDR3 is CASSDGFSNQPQHF. CDR3 coding DNA: TGTGCCAGCAGTGACGGGTTTAGCAATCAGCCCCAGCATTTT.

Points on this clone: A much larger clone sits a single nucleotide away, making a read error possible. Other DNA sequences in the sample encode the same CDR3. The chain employs TRBV3-1 (or the pseudogene TRBV3-2) and TRBJ1-1, with 7 bases that match TRBD1. The CDR3 loop spans 14 amino acids. Germline loops: CDR1 LGHDT, CDR2 YNNKEL (reference sequence). V was clipped by 4 bases and J by 1 base; unmatched bases: 3. This chain's CDR3 is CASSPRDRNTEAFF. The CDR3 DNA reads as TGTGCCAGCAGCCCCCGGGACAGGAACACTGAAGCTTTCTTT.